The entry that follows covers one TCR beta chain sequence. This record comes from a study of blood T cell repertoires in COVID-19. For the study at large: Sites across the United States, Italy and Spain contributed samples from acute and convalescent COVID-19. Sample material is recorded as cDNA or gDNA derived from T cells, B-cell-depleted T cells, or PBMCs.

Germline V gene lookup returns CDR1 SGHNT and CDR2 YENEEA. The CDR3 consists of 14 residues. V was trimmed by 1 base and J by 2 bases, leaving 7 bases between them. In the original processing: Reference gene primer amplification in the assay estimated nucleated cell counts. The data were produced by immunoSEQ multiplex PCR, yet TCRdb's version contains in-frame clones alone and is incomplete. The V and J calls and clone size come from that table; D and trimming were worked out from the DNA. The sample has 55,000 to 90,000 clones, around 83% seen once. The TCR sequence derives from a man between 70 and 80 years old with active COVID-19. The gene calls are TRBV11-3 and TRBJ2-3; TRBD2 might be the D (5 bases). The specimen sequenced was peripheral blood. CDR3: CASSLGGLTDTQYF. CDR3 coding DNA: TGTGCCAGCAGCTTAGGAGGGCTCACAGATACGCAGTATTTT.